A selection of T cell receptor beta chains follows, all from one sample in a study of blood T cells in healthy people across ages. TCRdb called the 5' RACE reads again in MiXCR, with one record for every CDR3 protein. The sample holds 550,000 to 750,000 distinct CDR3 sequences, roughly 21% seen once. Sequencing was carried out using blood. The receptors derive from a man in his 70s in good health. The conserved cysteine and the conserved F or W are not part of the CDR3 here. The D gene is left open where the match is weak.

v_gene	j_gene	len	d_gene	CDR3aa
TRBV7-9	TRBJ1-4	14	TRBD1	ASSSGQGTRIEKLF
TRBV27	TRBJ2-1	14	TRBD2	ASREKGLAGNNEQF
TRBV6-5	TRBJ1-2	13	NA	ASSYWAGENYGYT
TRBV15	TRBJ2-3	14	NA	ATSGAGASSTDTQY
TRBV15	TRBJ1-2	13	NA	ATSGSGTTNYGYT
TRBV20-1	TRBJ2-3	13	NA	SARDGRGREDTQY
TRBV28	NA	13	TRBD2	ASRLQGLAYDEQF
TRBV7-6	TRBJ2-5	11	TRBD2	ASSFTSEETQY
TRBV3-1	TRBJ2-1	12	TRBD2	ASHGASGYNEQF
TRBV5-6	TRBJ1-5	12	NA	ASSLLTSNQPQH
TRBV11-2	TRBJ2-7	13	NA	ASSLTGGVSYEQY
TRBV12-3/TRBV12-4	TRBJ2-7	14	TRBD2	ASSPRTSGEYYEQY
TRBV29-1	TRBJ1-4	10	NA	SVETKGEKLF
TRBV25-1	TRBJ2-5	15	TRBD2	ASSEIWGLAIQETQY
TRBV20-1	TRBJ2-7	10	TRBD1	SARGQAWEQY
TRBV3-1	TRBJ2-6	12	NA	ASSQGSGANVLT
TRBV21-1	TRBJ2-7	11	NA	AFRSRGTYEQY
TRBV5-1	TRBJ1-1	12	NA	ASSLEVLDTEAF
TRBV7-8	TRBJ1-5	13	TRBD1	ASSPTGGRGQPQH
TRBV28	TRBJ2-7	14	TRBD1	ASSKAGTASSYEQY
TRBV30	TRBJ2-2	13	TRBD2	AWRGGLVGAGELF
TRBV5-1	TRBJ2-7	13	TRBD1	ASSSSGGDFHEQY
TRBV10-3	TRBJ2-3	12	NA	ATGLRGVADTQY
TRBV29-1	TRBJ2-5	12	TRBD1	SAKTGGTQETQY
TRBV4-1	TRBJ2-5	13	TRBD1	ASSQEETGGETQY
TRBV6-5	TRBJ1-1	11	NA	ASSRQLNTEAF
TRBV20-1	TRBJ2-5	11	NA	SARDDLEETQY
TRBV3-1	TRBJ2-3	15	TRBD2	ASSPGTSGSYTDTQY
TRBV7-3	TRBJ1-1	11	NA	ASSLVLVTEAF
TRBV10-3	TRBJ1-2	11	TRBD1	AISAGGNYGYT
TRBV5-1	TRBJ2-7	14	TRBD1	ASGKTSGTGVHEQY
TRBV20-1	TRBJ2-3	16	TRBD2	SARGSSSGIGRTDTQY
TRBV5-1	TRBJ2-7	13	NA	ASSLVGSGNYEQY
TRBV20-1	TRBJ2-7	11	TRBD1	SAIGQGGHEQY
TRBV10-1	TRBJ2-7	12	NA	ARSESGRSDEQY
TRBV10-3	TRBJ2-1	11	TRBD2	AVTSGSYNEQF
TRBV28	TRBJ2-7	14	NA	ASTQGGTGGTSEQY
TRBV7-3	TRBJ2-1	13	TRBD2	ASSPSGRGYNEQF
TRBV24-1	TRBJ1-1	11	NA	ATSGAGNTEAF
TRBV7-6	TRBJ2-2	13	NA	ASSLDPTGPGELF
TRBV20-1	TRBJ2-4	13	TRBD1	SARIGTGTKNIQY
TRBV28	TRBJ1-5	13	NA	ASRFLGVDNQPQH
TRBV20-1	TRBJ2-7	10	NA	SASYGAYEQY
TRBV3-1	TRBJ1-1	10	NA	ASSQRGTGAF
TRBV3-1	TRBJ2-3	11	NA	ASSLGYPDTQY
TRBV7-9	TRBJ1-4	13	NA	ASSLGTTSGEKLF
TRBV25-1	TRBJ2-7	10	NA	ASSGTGKQQY
TRBV5-6	TRBJ1-1	10	NA	ASRRRNTEAF
TRBV7-9	TRBJ1-3	10	NA	ASSSTGNTIY
TRBV24-1	TRBJ2-1	10	NA	ATSDSGGEQF
TRBV20-1	NA	13	NA	SARDRSGWVHEQF
TRBV20-1	TRBJ2-5	14	TRBD2	SARDITSGSLETQY
TRBV28	TRBJ2-4	10	NA	ASSLTSLVQY
TRBV20-1	TRBJ1-5	13	TRBD1	SAQDRGLSNQPQH